What follows are 32 T cell receptor beta chains derived from one specimen sequenced in a study of low-dose radiotherapy and immunotherapy resistance in tumors. TRAV- and TRBV-specific primers, spanning alpha and beta chains, primed first-strand cDNA. A 20-cycle PCR with a constant-region primer and V-primer adapter amplified TCRs. TCRdb reprocessed the reads via MiXCR and lists one record per CDR3 protein. Of tens of thousands of distinct CDR3 sequences listed, under 10% were seen once; the top ten hold around 0.93%. Noted time point: before trial treatment. Sequenced here: PBMCs, sampled before treatment. These receptors were taken from a male donor with prostate cancer.

This clonotype was seen many times. This chain connects TRBV7-9 to TRBJ2-5; no clear D. In germline, CDR1 is SEHNR, CDR2 FQNEAQ (reference sequence). The CDR3 sequence is 14 residues long. The ends were cut back, 1 base at V and 8 bases at J, with 14 bases in the middle. The CDR3 coding sequence is TGTGCCAGCAGCTTAGATTCCGCGGTCGAAACCCAGTACTTC. This gives the protein CASSLDSAVETQYF.

This clonotype was picked up many times. The genes are TRBV28 and TRBJ1-2; D ambiguous. The CDR3 contains 14 residues. The germline V gene encodes CDR1 MDHEN and CDR2 SYDVKM. V was pared by 3 bases and J by 3 bases, with 11 bases between. The CDR3 DNA reads as TGTGCCAGCAGTTTGAGTCTTGTGGACTATGGCTACACCTTC. Protein: CASSLSLVDYGYTF.

The CDR3 nucleotides are TGTGCCAGCAGTCCTTGGGGGGGACTCTCCTACAATGAGCAGTTCTTC. Translating gives CASSPWGGLSYNEQFF. The chain carries TRBV3-1 and TRBJ2-1; 7 bases map to TRBD2. The V gene end was trimmed by 6 bases and the J gene end by 0 bases; junction bases not matched to a gene: 8. There are 16 residues in the CDR3. The germline CDR1 and CDR2 sequences are LGHDT and YNNKEL (reference sequence).

This clonotype was picked up many times. The V and J genes are TRBV6-6 and TRBJ2-5, with 9 bases lining up with TRBD1. The germline V gene has CDR1 MNHNY and CDR2 SVGAGI (reference sequence). V shed 2 bases and J 3 bases; nucleotides not matched to a gene: 1. This CDR3 has 14 residues. In DNA, the CDR3 is TGTGCCAGCAGTTACAGGGACAGGGAAGAGACCCAGTACTTC. It specifies CASSYRDREETQYF.

There are a few counts of this clonotype. The chain is built from TRBV12-3 or TRBV12-4 and TRBJ2-2; D remains ambiguous. This CDR3 region has 15 residues. V lost 3 bases and J 0 bases, leaving 8 bases between the germline ends. CDR3 DNA: TGTGCCAGCAGTTTCTCCGGACCGAACACCGGGGAGCTGTTTTTT. Its translation: CASSFSGPNTGELFF.

This clonotype was counted at least ten times. The chain links TRBV5-1 to TRBJ2-7, with D hard to call. Trimming cost V 4 bases and J 3 bases, with 14 bases left between them. CDR3 length: 14 residues. Germline V gene sequence: CDR1 SGHRS, CDR2 YFSETQ. The CDR3, as DNA: TGCGCCAGCAGCATCCGCGGACCCGGCTACGAGCAGTACTTC. Its translation is CASSIRGPGYEQYF.

This clonotype has ten or more counts. The V gene is TRBV29-1, the J gene TRBJ2-2, with 7 bases identical to TRBD1. The CDR3 has 14 residues. Germline values: CDR1 SQVTM, CDR2 ANQGSEA. The V segment lost 3 bases and the J segment 0 bases; nucleotides outside the gene matches: 1. The CDR3 DNA is TGCAGCGTTGAGGACAGGACGAACACCGGGGAGCTGTTTTTT. Translating it yields CSVEDRTNTGELFF.

The chain has TRBV27 and TRBJ2-7; D gene uncertain. Germline-derived CDR1 and CDR2 are MNHEY and SMNVEV (reference sequence). Trimming removed 5 bases at V and 6 bases at J, with 14 bases between. The CDR3 consists of 13 residues. The CDR3 nucleotides are TGTGCCAGCAGTACTCAAGCCCGCATCGAGCAGTACTTC. Translated: CASSTQARIEQYF.

This clonotype showed up many times. The chain's CDR3 is CASSLVFGGETQYF. The DNA for the CDR3 is TGTGCCAGCAGCTTAGTCTTTGGGGGGGAGACCCAGTACTTC. The rearrangement uses TRBV7-2 and TRBJ2-5; D might be TRBD2 (6 bases). Between the trimmed V and J ends, which lost 1 base and 5 bases, there was a span of 11 bases. The CDR3 has 14 amino acids. From germline, CDR1 is SGHTA and CDR2 FQGNSA. Using reference TRBV7-2 and TRBJ2-5 for the parts outside the CDR3, the full variable domain is GAGVSQSPSNKVTEKGKDVELRCDPISGHTALYWYRQSLGQGLEFLIYFQGNSAPDKSGLPSDRFSAERTGGSVSTLTIQRTQQEDSAVYLCASSLVFGGETQYFGPGTRLLVL.

A word on this clonotype: It is likely a read error: a sequence one base away is far more abundant. The genes are TRBV28 and TRBJ2-1; 8 bases agree with TRBD2. The CDR3 is 14 residues long. J gave up 10 bases and V 7 bases, and 12 bases lay outside the gene matches. CDR1 is MDHEN and CDR2 is SYDVKM in the germline V gene. DNA for the CDR3: TGTGCCAGCACCGAACCTAGCGGGTCCTACGAGCAGTTCTTC. Translation: CASTEPSGSYEQFF.

This clonotype was seen ten or more times. This chain joins TRBV6-2 or TRBV6-3 and TRBJ2-1; maybe TRBD1 (6 bases). V was trimmed by 0 bases and J by 8 bases, leaving 14 bases between them. CDR1 and CDR2 (germline): MNHEY, SVGEGT. The CDR3 totals 15 residues. CDR3 loop: CASSYSSLRGYEQFF. CDR3 sequence (DNA): TGTGCCAGCAGTTACTCTTCATTGAGGGGGTATGAGCAGTTCTTC.

This clonotype was counted only a few times. The chain is built from TRBV2 and TRBJ2-4, with TRBD1 matching 12 bases. The CDR3 covers 15 residues. Germline V gene lookup returns CDR1 SNHLY and CDR2 FYNNEI. The V gene end was trimmed by 6 bases and the J gene end by 7 bases; junction bases not matched to a gene: 7. The CDR3 is CASREGQGAFNIQYF. In nucleotides, the CDR3 is TGTGCCAGCAGGGAGGGACAGGGGGCGTTCAACATTCAGTACTTC. Full variable domain (remainder filled in from reference TRBV2 and TRBJ2-4): EPEVTQTPSHQVTQMGQEVILRCVPISNHLYFYWYRQILGQKVEFLVSFYNNEISEKSEIFDDQFSVERPDGSNFTLKIRSTKLEDSAMYFCASREGQGAFNIQYFGAGTRLSVL.

This clonotype was counted ten times or more. This sequence joins TRBV18 and TRBJ2-7; 9 bases fit TRBD1. Trimming took 2 bases from V and 9 from J; bases not matched to a gene: 5. Germline CDR1 and CDR2: KGHSH and LQKENI. The CDR3 is made up of 13 amino acids. The CDR3 is CASSPGDRASQYF. The CDR3 DNA reads TGTGCCAGCTCACCAGGGGACAGGGCTTCGCAGTACTTC.

This clonotype was observed many times. The chain joins TRBV28 to TRBJ1-1, with D perhaps matching TRBD1 (6 bases). From germline, CDR1 is MDHEN and CDR2 SYDVKM. V was cut by 1 base and J by 0 bases, with 9 bases left in between. CDR3 size: 15 residues. For the CDR3, the DNA is TGTGCCAGCAGTTTATCCAGGGGTATGAACACTGAAGCTTTCTTT. Its protein is CASSLSRGMNTEAFF.

This clonotype was seen at least ten times. This chain connects TRBV30 to TRBJ1-2, with no clear D. This CDR3 contains 13 residues. Trimming removed 3 bases at V and 8 bases at J, with 16 bases between. The germline V gene encodes CDR1 GTSNPN and CDR2 SVGIG (reference sequence). CDR3 sequence: CAWRFDRLQGYTF. For the CDR3, the DNA is TGTGCCTGGAGGTTTGACCGATTACAGGGCTACACCTTC.

Ten or more counts support this clonotype. V is TRBV5-1 and J is TRBJ2-5; D might be TRBD2 (6 bases). The ends were cut back, 2 bases at V and 6 bases at J, with 20 bases in the middle. Germline V lookup: CDR1 SGHRS, CDR2 YFSETQ. This CDR3 spans 16 amino acids. The CDR3 DNA follows: TGCGCCAGCAGCTTCCACCTGGGACTCCAGCAACAGACCCAGTACTTC. Encoded protein: CASSFHLGLQQQTQYF.

By share of the sample, this clonotype is medium-sized. The V call is TRBV6-5, the J call TRBJ2-1; 10 nucleotides agree with TRBD2. Germline V lookup: CDR1 MNHEY, CDR2 SVGAGI. V dropped 7 bases and J dropped 8; count of bases not matched to a gene: 5. The CDR3 is 13 amino acids. This CDR3 is CASTSGSIHEQFF. The CDR3 nucleotides are TGTGCCAGCACTAGCGGGAGTATCCATGAGCAGTTCTTC.

This clonotype was picked up many times. This chain links TRBV7-2 with TRBJ2-1; 8 nucleotides line up with TRBD2. J lost 6 bases, V lost 6 bases, and 4 bases had no gene match. There are 13 residues in the CDR3. Germline assignment: CDR1 SGHTA and CDR2 FQGNSA. CDR3 in DNA: TGTGCCAGCAGTTCGAGCGGGAGCAATGAGCAGTTCTTC. It specifies CASSSSGSNEQFF.

This clonotype was picked up a small number of times. The chain is built from TRBV24-1 and TRBJ2-7; D is unresolved. V dropped 5 bases and J dropped 0 bases, with 16 bases sitting between them. This CDR3 comprises 16 residues. CDR1 is KGHDR, CDR2 SFDVKD, per germline. The CDR3 DNA sequence: TGTGCCACCAGTGGGTTCGGCAGGTCGGGCTCCTACGAGCAGTACTTC. This sequence encodes CATSGFGRSGSYEQYF.

The sample holds many counts of this clonotype. The chain links TRBV6-1 to TRBJ2-7; D is undetermined. Trimming took off 3 bases at V and 6 bases at J, with 12 bases between the two ends. CDR3 length: 13 amino acids. The V gene's germline CDR1 is MNHNS and CDR2 SASEGT. As DNA, the CDR3 is TGTGCCAGCAGTGAGGGATTACGGGCCGAGCAGTACTTC. Protein: CASSEGLRAEQYF.

This clonotype came up many times. This sequence joins TRBV30 and TRBJ2-1; D is uncertain. Trimming pared 3 bases from V and 8 bases from J, leaving 17 bases between. There are 14 residues in the CDR3. Germline V gene data show CDR1 as GTSNPN and CDR2 as SVGIG (reference sequence). The CDR3 DNA is TGTGCCTGGAGCGCGGCGCGGCCGGGCCATGAGCAGTTCTTC. It codes for CAWSAARPGHEQFF.

As concerns this clonotype: A clone one base away is much larger, so this may be a read error. The V gene is TRBV10-3, the J gene TRBJ1-2; 9 nucleotides agree with TRBD1. The CDR3 covers 12 residues. Germline V CDR1 and CDR2: ENHRY, SYGVKD. Trimming took 10 bases from V and 6 from J; bases not matched to a gene: 6. CDR3: CANRGQGDGYTF. In DNA, the CDR3 is TGTGCCAACAGGGGACAGGGAGATGGCTACACCTTC.

In this sample, this clonotype turned up many times. The chain is built from TRBV2 and TRBJ1-5, with D perhaps TRBD1 (5 bases). V was shortened by 2 bases and J by 7 bases, with 15 bases between the two germline ends. The CDR3 has 15 residues. Germline CDR1 reads SNHLY; CDR2 reads FYNNEI. In DNA form, the CDR3 reads TGTGCCAGCAGTGAATCGGGCAGGGATGTGCAGCCCCAGCATTTT. Protein sequence: CASSESGRDVQPQHF. Based on the CDR3 plus reference TRBV2 and TRBJ1-5, the full variable domain is EPEVTQTPSHQVTQMGQEVILRCVPISNHLYFYWYRQILGQKVEFLVSFYNNEISEKSEIFDDQFSVERPDGSNFTLKIRSTKLEDSAMYFCASSESGRDVQPQHFGDGTRLSIL.

This clonotype has at least ten counts. The chain's CDR3 is CASSLGADNYGYTF. DNA for the CDR3: TGCGCCAGCAGCTTAGGAGCAGATAACTATGGCTACACCTTC. The chain joins TRBV5-1 to TRBJ1-2, with unresolved D. Looked up from germline, CDR1 is SGHRS and CDR2 is YFSETQ. This CDR3 is 14 amino acids long. Trimming removed 2 bases at V and 1 base at J, with 9 bases between.

This clonotype has ten or more counts. The V call is TRBV5-1, the J call TRBJ2-4; D is undetermined. Germline CDR1 SGHRS, CDR2 YFSETQ. The CDR3 extends over 18 amino acids. V lost 0 bases to trimming and J lost 0 bases, with 16 bases between them. CDR3 coding DNA: TGCGCCAGCAGCTTGGAGACGGAGAGTATTTTAGCCAAAAACATTCAGTACTTC. This translates into CASSLETESILAKNIQYF.

This clonotype was recorded at least ten times. V and J are TRBV14 and TRBJ1-1, with 7 bases that match TRBD1. The V and J ends lost 4 bases and 5 bases, in that order; junction bases with no gene match: 4. Germline CDR1 is SGHDN and CDR2 is FVKESK. This CDR3 contains 13 residues. The CDR3 sequence: CASSPRQGTEAFF. In DNA, the CDR3 is TGTGCCAGCAGCCCGAGACAGGGAACTGAAGCTTTCTTT. The complete variable domain, with remaining parts taken from reference TRBV14 and TRBJ1-1, reads EAGVTQFPSHSVIEKGQTVTLRCDPISGHDNLYWYRRVMGKEIKFLLHFVKESKQDESGMPNNRFLAERTGGTYSTLKVQPAELEDSGVYFCASSPRQGTEAFFGQGTRLTVV.

This clonotype was seen ten or more times. The J gene is TRBJ2-7, the V gene TRBV10-3; D is perhaps TRBD2 (6 bases). CDR1 and CDR2 (germline): ENHRY, SYGVKD. Deletions cut 2 bases from V and 8 bases from J, with 13 bases between. This CDR3 is built from 13 residues. CDR3 amino acids: CAISERDSPQQYF. CDR3 DNA: TGTGCCATCAGTGAGCGGGACTCACCGCAGCAGTACTTC.

At least ten counts were recorded for this clonotype. Written as DNA, the CDR3 is TGTGCCAGCAGTGGATACTTACAGGGGGCGCTGGGCTATATCGCGCAGTATTTT. This codes for CASSGYLQGALGYIAQYF. The J gene is TRBJ2-3, the V gene TRBV6-2 or TRBV6-3; 9 positions agree with TRBD1. Germline V lookup: CDR1 MNHEY, CDR2 SVGEGT. Germline trimming cut 5 bases from V and 10 bases from J; bases unmatched to any gene: 22. The CDR3 spans 18 residues.

This clonotype has ten or more counts. V and J are TRBV5-1 and TRBJ2-5, with a tentative D call TRBD1 (5 bases). V was clipped by 4 bases and J by 2 bases, with 18 bases between them. The CDR3 runs 16 residues. The germline CDR1 and CDR2 sequences are SGHRS and YFSETQ. CDR3 sequence reads: CASSRAGQGDQETQYF. The DNA for the CDR3 is TGCGCCAGCAGCAGGGCCGGCCAGGGCGATCAAGAGACCCAGTACTTC.

This clonotype has at least ten counts. This sequence joins TRBV5-1 and TRBJ1-1; D is unclear. Germline V gene data show CDR1 as SGHRS and CDR2 as YFSETQ. The CDR3 length is 14 residues. V lost 1 base and J 5 bases, leaving 12 bases between the germline ends. The CDR3 loop reads CASSLRDPGTEAFF. The DNA for the CDR3 is TGCGCCAGCAGCTTGAGGGATCCGGGGACTGAAGCTTTCTTT.

This clonotype occurred many times. The V call is TRBV24-1, the J call TRBJ2-1; 8 bases are a match to TRBD2. There are 13 residues in the CDR3. Trimming at V came to 8 bases and at J to 2 bases, leaving 1 base not matched to a gene. Germline CDR1 KGHDR, CDR2 SFDVKD. The CDR3 sequence is CATIGGAYNEQFF. CDR3 nucleotide sequence: TGTGCCACCATCGGGGGGGCCTACAATGAGCAGTTCTTC.

In this sample, this clonotype turned up many times. The chain combines TRBV7-8 with TRBJ1-5; TRBD1 matches 7 bases. J was trimmed by 1 base and V by 2 bases; bases with no gene match: 11. Germline loops: CDR1 SGHVS, CDR2 FQNEAQ. The length of the CDR3 is 18 residues. The CDR3 nucleotides are TGTGCCAGCAGCTTATCTTCCCTGACAGGGTACAGCAATCAGCCCCAGCATTTT. This codes for CASSLSSLTGYSNQPQHF.